This T cell receptor beta chain derives from a study of tumor T cells in aggressive B-cell lymphoma. Sequencing was performed with immunoSEQ multiplex PCR; in TCRdb, only in-frame clones are kept and a portion is missing. The sample shows fewer than 900 clones, approximately 90% of them seen only once. The sample consisted of tumor tissue. Source of these receptors: an adult with diffuse large B cell lymphoma.

The J gene is TRBJ1-5, the V gene TRBV6-5, with D tentatively TRBD1 (5 bases). The CDR3 is 15 residues long. V lost 0 bases to trimming and J lost 7 bases, with 13 bases between them. CDR1 is MNHEY, CDR2 SVGAGI, per germline. Here the CDR3 DNA reads TGTGCCAGCAGTTACTCACAGGCAACCGGGCAGCCCCAGCATTTT. Its protein product is CASSYSQATGQPQHF.